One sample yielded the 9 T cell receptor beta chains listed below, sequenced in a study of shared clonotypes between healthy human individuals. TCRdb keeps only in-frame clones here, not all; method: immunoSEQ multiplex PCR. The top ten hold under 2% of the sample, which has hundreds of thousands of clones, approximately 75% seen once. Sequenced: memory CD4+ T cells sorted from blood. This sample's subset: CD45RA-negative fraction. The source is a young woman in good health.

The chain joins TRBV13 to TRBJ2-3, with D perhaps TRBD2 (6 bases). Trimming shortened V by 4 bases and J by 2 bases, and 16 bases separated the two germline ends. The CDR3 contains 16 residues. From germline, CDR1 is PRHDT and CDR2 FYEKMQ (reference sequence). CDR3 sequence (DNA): TGTGCCAGCAGCTACCATCGGGGGAGGTTCACAGATACGCAGTATTTT. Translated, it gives CASSYHRGRFTDTQYF.

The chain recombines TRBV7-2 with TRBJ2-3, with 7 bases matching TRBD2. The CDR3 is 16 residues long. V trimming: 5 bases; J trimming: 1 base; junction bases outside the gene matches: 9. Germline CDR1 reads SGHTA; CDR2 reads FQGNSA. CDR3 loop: CASSQRTSLGTDTQYF. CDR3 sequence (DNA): TGTGCCAGCAGCCAACGGACTAGTTTGGGCACAGATACGCAGTATTTT. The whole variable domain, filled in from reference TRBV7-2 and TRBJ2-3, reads GAGVSQSPSNKVTEKGKDVELRCDPISGHTALYWYRQSLGQGLEFLIYFQGNSAPDKSGLPSDRFSAERTGGSVSTLTIQRTQQEDSAVYLCASSQRTSLGTDTQYFGPGTRLTVL.

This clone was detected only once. CDR3 amino acids: CASSPGTSGIGLYEQFF. As DNA, the CDR3 is TGTGCCAGCAGTCCCGGGACTAGCGGGATCGGGTTGTATGAGCAGTTCTTC. This chain joins TRBV27 and TRBJ2-1; 13 nucleotides agree with TRBD2. J lost 8 bases, V lost 5 bases, and 12 bases had no gene match. The CDR3 is 17 residues long. The germline V gene has CDR1 MNHEY and CDR2 SMNVEV (reference sequence).

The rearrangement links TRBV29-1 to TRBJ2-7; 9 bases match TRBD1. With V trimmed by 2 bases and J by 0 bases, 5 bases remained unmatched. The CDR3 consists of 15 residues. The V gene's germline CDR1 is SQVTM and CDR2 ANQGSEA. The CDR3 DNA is TGCAGCGTTGAATTGGGGACAGGGTCCTCCTACGAGCAGTACTTC. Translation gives CSVELGTGSSYEQYF.

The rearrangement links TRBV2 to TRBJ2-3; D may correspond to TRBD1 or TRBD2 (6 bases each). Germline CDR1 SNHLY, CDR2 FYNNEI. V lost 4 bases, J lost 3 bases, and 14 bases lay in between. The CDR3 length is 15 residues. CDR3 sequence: CASSVGGLRTDTQYF. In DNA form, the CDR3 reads TGTGCCAGCAGTGTTGGGGGGCTGCGTACAGATACGCAGTATTTT.

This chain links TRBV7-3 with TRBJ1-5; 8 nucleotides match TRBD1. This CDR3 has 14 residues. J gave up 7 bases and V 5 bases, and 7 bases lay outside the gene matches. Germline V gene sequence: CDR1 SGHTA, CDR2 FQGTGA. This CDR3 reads CASSQGTGTQPQHF. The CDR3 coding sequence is TGTGCCAGCAGCCAAGGGACAGGAACACAGCCCCAGCATTTT.

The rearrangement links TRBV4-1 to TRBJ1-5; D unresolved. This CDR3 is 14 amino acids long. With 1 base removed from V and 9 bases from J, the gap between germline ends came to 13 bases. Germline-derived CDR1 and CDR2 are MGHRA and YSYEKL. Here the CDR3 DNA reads TGCGCCAGCAGCCAAGTTGAGGGCCCCAGGCCCCAGCATTTT. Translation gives CASSQVEGPRPQHF.

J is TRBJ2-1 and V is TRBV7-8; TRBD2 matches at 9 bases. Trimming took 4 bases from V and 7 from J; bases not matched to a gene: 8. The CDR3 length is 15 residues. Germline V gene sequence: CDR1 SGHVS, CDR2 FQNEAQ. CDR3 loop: CASSSRTSERNEQFF. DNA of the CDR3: TGTGCCAGCAGCTCCAGGACTAGCGAGCGAAATGAGCAGTTCTTC.

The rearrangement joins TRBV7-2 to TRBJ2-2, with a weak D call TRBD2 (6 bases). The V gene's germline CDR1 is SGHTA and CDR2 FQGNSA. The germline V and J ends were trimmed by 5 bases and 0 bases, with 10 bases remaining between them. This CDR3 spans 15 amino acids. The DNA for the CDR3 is TGTGCCAGCAGCCCGGTAGCGGCGAACACCGGGGAGCTGTTTTTT. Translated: CASSPVAANTGELFF.